This TCR beta chain comes out of a study of T cell changes during pregnancy in multiple sclerosis. This CDR3 has 15 residues. J lost 12 bases, V lost 3 bases, and 10 bases had no gene match. From germline, CDR1 is SGDLS and CDR2 YYNGEE. Profiled with immunoSEQ multiplex PCR; TCRdb holds only in-frame clones, not every one. The table records 90,000 to 120,000 clones, 94% of them present only once. The clonotype originates from a female donor with multiple sclerosis, enrolled in a pregnancy study. The sequences come from peripheral blood, collected before pregnancy. The V call is TRBV9, the J call TRBJ2-3; the match to TRBD2 covers 13 bases. The CDR3 region is CASSAGLAGIPGQYF. Written as DNA, the CDR3 is TGTGCCAGCAGCGCGGGACTAGCGGGAATCCCCGGCCAGTATTTT.